The text below deals with one TCR beta chain. Its antigen is unknown. This record belongs to a study of T cell responses to AZD1222 COVID-19 vaccine. Repertoires were generated with immunoSEQ multiplex PCR, while TCRdb's copy carries only in-frame clones and drops some. The table includes about 140,000 clones, roughly nine tenths detected once. Findings and limits, study-wide: Nearly half of spike-specific TCRs reportedly target unmutated variant regions. Donors, mostly white British, included more females; clonal diversity was possibly underestimated. Only a handful of people who got AZD1222 tested seropositive at baseline. The repertoires were collected only after the peak T cell response.

V was clipped by 9 bases and J by 2 bases, with 15 bases between them. CDR1 SNHLY and CDR2 FYNNEI come from the germline V gene. The CDR3 runs 14 residues. This sequence joins TRBV2 and TRBJ2-3; either TRBD1 or TRBD2 may fit D (5 bases each). This sequence was found in an adult who received the MenACWY meningococcal vaccine as a control. The sequencing here drew on peripheral blood, taken 28 days after the second dose of the MenACWY control vaccine. CDR3 region: CASGRGQNTDTQYF. CDR3 DNA: TGTGCCAGTGGACGGGGCCAGAACACAGATACGCAGTATTTT.